This TCR beta chain was identified in a study of blood T cell repertoires in COVID-19. The method was immunoSEQ multiplex PCR; TCRdb's version includes in-frame clones alone and lacks a portion of them. Among a few hundred thousand clones listed, about nine tenths were seen once. The CDR3 consists of 13 residues. Trimming cost V 2 bases and J 2 bases, with 8 bases left between them. The germline V gene has CDR1 SGHRS and CDR2 YFSETQ. Assignments of participants to cohorts depended upon their own reported clinical history. Cohort 3 donors were reported recovered after two negative PCRs, clearance, or symptom resolution.

This sequence originates from a woman aged 25 to 39 who had recovered from COVID-19. The chain combines TRBV5-1 with TRBJ2-7, with D perhaps matching TRBD1 (5 bases). Input material: PBMCs or T cells enriched from blood (not recorded which). CDR3 sequence (DNA): TGCGCCAGCAGCTTTGACAGAGCCTACGAGCAGTACTTC. It is translated as CASSFDRAYEQYF. The full variable domain, with the rest looked up from reference TRBV5-1 and TRBJ2-7, is KAGVTQTPRYLIKTRGQQVTLSCSPISGHRSVSWYQQTPGQGLQFLFEYFSETQRNKGNFPGRFSGRQFSNSRSEMNVSTLELGDSALYLCASSFDRAYEQYFGPGTRLTVT.